The clone carrying this TCR beta chain has a handful of counts. TCRdb fed the RT-PCR reads into MiXCR, producing one record per CDR3 protein. The sample includes about 960,000 distinct CDR3 sequences, roughly 18% of them seen just once. This sample is drawn from a study of patients and donors after allogeneic stem cell transplantation. The CDR3 consists of 15 residues. The germline V gene has CDR1 SGHRS and CDR2 YFSETQ. The V and J ends lost 4 bases and 0 bases respectively, with 12 bases between them. The receptor's source is a human donor who was either an allogeneic HSCT recipient or a stem cell or donor lymphocyte infusion donor (not recorded which). It is not recorded whose cells these are; they may come from a transplant donor. The sample taken for sequencing was blood, either unsorted or a sorted T cell fraction (not recorded which). The chain has TRBV5-1 and TRBJ2-3; TRBD2 is a possible D gene (6 bases). In DNA form, the CDR3 reads TGCGCCAGCAGCCGACTAGAGTCTAGCACAGATACGCAGTATTTT. Its protein product is CASSRLESSTDTQYF.